These 10 T cell receptor beta chains were all obtained from the same sample, sequenced in a study of TIL therapy for anti-PD-1-resistant metastatic lung cancer (dated by TCRdb to the early 2020s). TCR beta CDR3 regions were amplified from genomic DNA by bias-controlled multiplex PCR with the immunoSEQ v3 hsTCRB kit. The source is immuneACCESS, and TCRdb retained only in-frame sequences with V and J called. Part of the clones is not carried over; for the studies checked, unresolved V genes explain less than half of this, and the remainder is unexplained. In all, the sample holds tens of thousands of clones, and approximately 86% of those were seen once. Clones ranked in the top ten supply approximately 5.1% of the sample. Sample time point, as interpreted from the label and publication: pre-treatment sample, taken before nivolumab and TIL therapy. The sequenced sample was blood, obtained at baseline. These receptors originate from a person aged 25-80 years with non-small cell lung cancer.

The V call is TRBV19, the J call TRBJ2-7; D call uncertain. Trimming removed 8 bases at V and 7 bases at J, with 12 bases between. Germline V gives CDR1 LNHDA, CDR2 SQIVND (reference sequence). This CDR3 has 11 amino acids. The CDR3 loop is CASGVRQEQYF. The DNA for the CDR3 is TGTGCCAGTGGTGTACGACAAGAGCAGTACTTC.

This chain joins TRBV6-6 and TRBJ2-3, with 8 bases fitting TRBD2. The V segment lost 5 bases and the J segment 0 bases; nucleotides outside the gene matches: 7. The CDR3 runs to 16 residues. In germline, CDR1 is MNHNY, CDR2 SVGAGI (reference sequence). The CDR3 region has the DNA TGTGCCAGCAGTGCCCTAGGACTAGCAAGCACAGATACGCAGTATTTT. Amino acid sequence: CASSALGLASTDTQYF.

This clone has just a few counts. The chain joins TRBV28 to TRBJ1-5, with TRBD1 identical over 10 bases. V gave up 5 bases and J gave up 5 bases; unmatched junction bases: 6. CDR1 is MDHEN and CDR2 is SYDVKM in the germline V gene. The CDR3 spans 15 residues. The CDR3, as DNA: TGTGCCAGCAGTCCGACAGGGGGCAGACATCAGCCCCAGCATTTT. Translating gives CASSPTGGRHQPQHF.

The V and J genes are TRBV2 and TRBJ2-5; possibly TRBD2 for D (6 bases). Trimming removed 10 bases at V and 0 bases at J, with 15 bases between. CDR1 SNHLY and CDR2 FYNNEI come from the germline V gene. The CDR3 has 14 residues. DNA for the CDR3: TGTGCCACCCGGGCACGGGAGTACCAAGAGACCCAGTACTTC. This gives the protein CATRAREYQETQYF.

The chain has TRBV11-3 and TRBJ2-7, with TRBD1 matching over 9 bases. The trim removed 5 bases at V and 3 bases at J, leaving 5 bases unmatched. Looked up from germline, CDR1 is SGHNT and CDR2 is YENEEA. The CDR3 loop spans 14 amino acids. The CDR3 protein is CASSTGQGHYEQYF. The CDR3 DNA follows: TGTGCCAGCAGCACGGGACAGGGCCACTACGAGCAGTACTTC.

This sequence joins TRBV6-5 and TRBJ2-7; possibly TRBD1 for D (6 bases). V lost 7 bases, J lost 0 bases, and 13 bases lay in between. Germline lookup yields CDR1 MNHEY and CDR2 SVGAGI. This CDR3 region has 14 residues. CDR3 sequence reads: CASTSLGASYEQYF. The CDR3 DNA follows: TGTGCCAGCACCTCATTGGGGGCCTCCTACGAGCAGTACTTC.

The rearrangement uses TRBV4-1 and TRBJ2-5; 7 nucleotides agree with TRBD2. Germline trimming cut 1 base from V and 3 bases from J; bases unmatched to any gene: 5. This CDR3 comprises 15 residues. Germline CDR1 and CDR2: MGHRA and YSYEKL. The CDR3 reads CASSQGWGGKETQYF. For the CDR3, the DNA is TGCGCCAGCAGCCAAGGGTGGGGGGGGAAAGAGACCCAGTACTTC.

V gene TRBV21-1 combines with J gene TRBJ2-2; the table calls TRBD1, which could not be checked here. TRBV21-1 is shown as a pseudogene. This CDR3 contains 17 residues. The CDR3 is CASTSPSGTGVPGELFF. CDR3 sequence (DNA): TGTGCCAGCACCTCACCCTCCGGGACAGGGGTGCCCGGGGAGCTGTTTTTT.

The chain combines TRBV7-2 with TRBJ2-7, with TRBD2 matching over 11 bases. Germline V gene lookup returns CDR1 SGHTA and CDR2 FQGNSA. V gave up 1 base and J gave up 6 bases; unmatched junction bases: 5. The length of the CDR3 is 15 residues. In nucleotides, the CDR3 is TGTGCCAGCAGCTTAGTTCGGCTAGCGGGAGGCGAGCAGTACTTC. Protein product: CASSLVRLAGGEQYF.

The rearrangement joins TRBV28 to TRBJ2-2; D gene unclear. Trimming pared 7 bases from V and 0 bases from J, leaving 15 bases between. Germline CDR1 and CDR2: MDHEN and SYDVKM. CDR3 length: 16 amino acids. CDR3 sequence reads: CASKSVGLPNTGELFF. CDR3 bases: TGTGCCAGCAAATCGGTTGGGTTGCCGAACACCGGGGAGCTGTTTTTT. Filled out from reference TRBV28 and TRBJ2-2, the complete variable domain reads DVKVTQSSRYLVKRTGEKVFLECVQDMDHENMFWYRQDPGLGLRLIYFSYDVKMKEKGDIPEGYSVSREKKERFSLILESASTNQTSMYLCASKSVGLPNTGELFFGEGSRLTVL.